This entry lists 32 T cell receptor beta chains sequenced from one sample in a study of OX40 agonist ivuxolimab in advanced cancers. The method was immunoSEQ multiplex PCR; TCRdb's version includes in-frame clones alone and lacks a portion of them. The sample contains tens of thousands of clones, roughly nine tenths of which appear only once. Sequencing used CD4+ or CD8+ T cells sorted from blood, obtained in a trial of the OX40 agonist ivuxolimab. The receptor source for this set is an adult with an advanced solid tumor such as melanoma, head and neck, liver or kidney cancer.

This chain uses TRBV5-5 with TRBJ2-1, with 8 bases matching TRBD2. Germline CDR1 SGHKS, CDR2 YYEKEE (reference sequence). This CDR3 is 16 amino acids long. V shed 3 bases, J shed 6 bases, and the junction held 11 bases outside the gene matches. CDR3 sequence (DNA): TGTGCCAGCAGCTATTCGGCGGGAGGCTGGGGCAATGAGCAGTTCTTC. It yields the protein CASSYSAGGWGNEQFF. Together with reference TRBV5-5 and TRBJ2-1, the CDR3 gives the full variable domain: DAGVTQSPTHLIKTRGQQVTLRCSPISGHKSVSWYQQVLGQGPQFIFQYYEKEERGRGNFPDRFSARQFPNYSSELNVNALLLGDSALYLCASSYSAGGWGNEQFFGPGTRLTVL.

The chain recombines TRBV7-6 with TRBJ2-3; weak D call: TRBD1 (6 bases). Germline CDR1 reads SGHVS; CDR2 reads FNYEAQ. V shed 6 bases and J shed 5 bases, with 15 bases lying between them. This CDR3 contains 14 residues. The DNA of the CDR3 is TGTGCCAGCAGAACAAACCGACAGGTAGATACGCAGTATTTT. Its protein product is CASRTNRQVDTQYF. Looking up the rest from reference TRBV7-6 and TRBJ2-3 gives the full variable domain: GAGVSQSPRYKVTKRGQDVALRCDPISGHVSLYWYRQALGQGPEFLTYFNYEAQQDKSGLPNDRFSAERPEGSISTLTIQRTEQRDSAMYRCASRTNRQVDTQYFGPGTRLTVL.

The chain employs TRBV27 and TRBJ2-7, with TRBD2 as a possible D gene (6 bases). This CDR3 contains 13 residues. V lost 8 bases to trimming and J lost 2 bases, with 13 bases between them. The germline gives CDR1 MNHEY, CDR2 SMNVEV (reference sequence). This chain's CDR3 is CASGRTATYEQYF. The CDR3 DNA follows: TGTGCCAGCGGGAGGACGGCGACCTACGAGCAGTACTTC.

The gene calls are TRBV11-3 and TRBJ2-2; the D gene is possibly TRBD2 (6 bases). V lost 1 base and J lost 6, with 12 bases in between. The CDR3 consists of 15 residues. CDR1 is SGHNT, CDR2 YENEEA, per germline. As DNA, the CDR3 is TGTGCCAGCAGCTTAGTATCCTGGGGGGCCGGGGAGCTGTTTTTT. Amino acid sequence: CASSLVSWGAGELFF.

V usage is TRBV5-1 and J usage is TRBJ2-3; 7 bases fit TRBD2. The V gene end was trimmed by 3 bases and the J gene end by 2 bases; junction bases not matched to a gene: 6. CDR1 is SGHRS and CDR2 is YFSETQ in the germline V gene. The CDR3 has 15 amino acids. The CDR3 is CASSSIAGHTDTQYF. Here the CDR3 DNA reads TGCGCCAGCAGCTCGATAGCGGGCCACACAGATACGCAGTATTTT.

This rearrangement joins TRBV28 to TRBJ2-1, with 8 bases lining up with TRBD2. V lost 8 bases and J lost 0; bases outside the gene matches: 9. This CDR3 has 16 amino acids. CDR1 and CDR2 from the germline V gene are MDHEN and SYDVKM. The CDR3 here is CASLTSGHSSYNEQFF. In DNA, the CDR3 is TGTGCCAGCCTTACTAGCGGTCATAGCTCCTACAATGAGCAGTTCTTC.

The chain joins TRBV7-9 to TRBJ1-1; no reliable D call. The CDR3 loop spans 15 amino acids. Germline assignment: CDR1 SEHNR and CDR2 FQNEAQ (reference sequence). The germline V and J ends were trimmed by 2 bases and 0 bases, with 10 bases remaining between them. The CDR3 spells CASSLSPHLNTEAFF. The CDR3 DNA reads TGTGCCAGCAGCTTAAGCCCACACCTGAACACTGAAGCTTTCTTT. Complete variable domain (other parts from reference TRBV7-9 and TRBJ1-1): DTGVSQNPRHKITKRGQNVTFRCDPISEHNRLYWYRQTLGQGPEFLTYFQNEAQLEKSRLLSDRFSAERPKGSFSTLEIQRTEQGDSAMYLCASSLSPHLNTEAFFGQGTRLTVV.

The chain is built from TRBV6-1 and TRBJ2-1; D remains ambiguous. This CDR3 has 14 amino acids. The V gene's germline CDR1 is MNHNS and CDR2 SASEGT. With 7 bases removed from V and 1 base from J, the gap between germline ends came to 11 bases. CDR3 region: CASMDLGSYNEQFF. The CDR3 DNA is TGTGCCAGCATGGACCTGGGATCCTACAATGAGCAGTTCTTC.

A word on this clone: An end of the junction differs from the germline gene, which may be a read error. The chain couples TRBV7-7 to TRBJ2-5; D gene ambiguous. The length of the CDR3 is 14 residues. CDR1 and CDR2 (germline): SSHAT, FNYEAQ (reference sequence). In DNA form, the CDR3 reads TGTGCTAGCAGCTTATCCTCCTTGCGGGAGACCCAGTACTTC. It is translated as CASSLSSLRETQYF.

The chain combines TRBV11-2 with TRBJ2-5, with TRBD2 matching over 11 bases. CDR3 length: 16 amino acids. Germline CDR1 reads SGHAT; CDR2 reads FQNNGV. V was clipped by 4 bases and J by 7 bases; unmatched bases: 11. The CDR3 sequence is CASSSGLAVTRGTQYF. CDR3 bases: TGTGCCAGCAGCTCGGGACTAGCGGTTACTAGGGGGACCCAGTACTTC.

This sequence joins TRBV2 and TRBJ2-1, with D uncertain. V was trimmed by 5 bases and J by 9 bases, leaving 11 bases between them. In germline, CDR1 is SNHLY, CDR2 FYNNEI. This CDR3 is built from 12 residues. CDR3 in DNA: TGTGCCAGCAGTCTTCTTGGCCTTGAGCAGTTCTTC. As protein: CASSLLGLEQFF. Based on the CDR3 plus reference TRBV2 and TRBJ2-1, the full variable domain is EPEVTQTPSHQVTQMGQEVILRCVPISNHLYFYWYRQILGQKVEFLVSFYNNEISEKSEIFDDQFSVERPDGSNFTLKIRSTKLEDSAMYFCASSLLGLEQFFGPGTRLTVL.

J is TRBJ1-4 and V is TRBV28, with 8 bases lining up with TRBD1. V shed 10 bases and J 5 bases; nucleotides not matched to a gene: 6. The CDR3 loop spans 13 amino acids. CDR1 MDHEN and CDR2 SYDVKM come from the germline V gene. The CDR3 sequence is CATGDRPNEKLFF. In nucleotides, the CDR3 is TGTGCCACCGGGGACAGGCCGAATGAAAAACTGTTTTTT. The complete variable domain, with remaining parts taken from reference TRBV28 and TRBJ1-4, reads DVKVTQSSRYLVKRTGEKVFLECVQDMDHENMFWYRQDPGLGLRLIYFSYDVKMKEKGDIPEGYSVSREKKERFSLILESASTNQTSMYLCATGDRPNEKLFFGSGTQLSVL.

The chain links TRBV14 to TRBJ2-7; 10 bases align to TRBD1. The CDR3 covers 16 residues. The V and J ends lost 2 bases and 7 bases, in that order; junction bases with no gene match: 11. Per the germline V gene, CDR1 is SGHDN and CDR2 is FVKESK. The CDR3 sequence: CASSQRSGQGSGEQYF. CDR3 nucleotides: TGTGCCAGCAGCCAACGATCGGGACAGGGGTCGGGAGAGCAGTACTTC.

The CDR3 DNA follows: TGCGCCAGCAGCCTCGGACGGAACACTGAAGCTTTCTTT. It translates to CASSLGRNTEAFF. This chain uses TRBV4-1 with TRBJ1-1, with D uncertain. V lost 4 bases and J 1 base, leaving 7 bases between the germline ends. The CDR3 consists of 13 residues. Germline CDR1 and CDR2: MGHRA and YSYEKL.

Regarding this clone: The junction departs from germline at one end; a sequencing error may be responsible. The rearrangement links TRBV5-1 to TRBJ2-3; 9 nucleotides match TRBD1. The CDR3 runs 16 residues. Looked up from germline, CDR1 is SGHRS and CDR2 is YFSETQ. The CDR3 is CASNLAGTGRADTQYF. The CDR3 DNA follows: TGCGCCAGCAACTTGGCCGGGACAGGGCGTGCAGATACGCAGTATTTT.

The V call is TRBV7-8, the J call TRBJ2-1, with 12 bases that match TRBD2. J was trimmed by 0 bases and V by 5 bases; bases with no gene match: 5. The length of the CDR3 is 17 residues. Germline V gene data show CDR1 as SGHVS and CDR2 as FQNEAQ. The CDR3 region is CASSPGTSGLSYNEQFF. The DNA of the CDR3 is TGTGCCAGCAGCCCCGGGACTAGCGGGCTCTCCTACAATGAGCAGTTCTTC. Filled out from reference TRBV7-8 and TRBJ2-1, the complete variable domain reads GAGVSQSPRYKVAKRGQDVALRCDPISGHVSLFWYQQALGQGPEFLTYFQNEAQLDKSGLPSDRFFAERPEGSVSTLKIQRTQQEDSAVYLCASSPGTSGLSYNEQFFGPGTRLTVL.

This chain joins TRBV27 and TRBJ1-3; no clear D. The CDR3 covers 17 residues. In germline, CDR1 is MNHEY, CDR2 SMNVEV (reference sequence). The V end was cut by 5 bases, the J end by 0 bases, with 17 bases between. CDR3 residues: CASSLAPPGTSGNTIYF. The CDR3 nucleotides are TGTGCCAGCAGTCTCGCCCCCCCCGGTACCTCTGGAAACACCATATATTTT.

This sequence joins TRBV28 and TRBJ2-3, with D hard to call. CDR3 length equals 13 residues. V lost 3 bases and J 4 bases, leaving 8 bases between the germline ends. Germline-derived CDR1 and CDR2 are MDHEN and SYDVKM. The CDR3: CASSLPQPDTQYF. The CDR3, as DNA: TGTGCCAGCAGTTTGCCCCAACCAGATACGCAGTATTTT.

The chain has TRBV21-1 and TRBJ1-2. TRBV21-1 corresponds to a pseudogene. This CDR3 contains 13 residues. Here the CDR3 reads CASSKVGNYGYTF. As DNA, the CDR3 is TGTGCCAGCAGCAAGGTAGGGAACTATGGCTACACCTTC.

J is TRBJ2-2 and V is TRBV18, with D possibly matching TRBD2 (5 bases). The CDR3 is made up of 17 amino acids. V lost 1 base and J lost 0, with 12 bases in between. Germline V gene lookup returns CDR1 KGHSH and CDR2 LQKENI. The CDR3 coding sequence is TGTGCCAGCTCACCACAGGTTAAGCGGCCGAACACCGGGGAGCTGTTTTTT. Translation: CASSPQVKRPNTGELFF. Full variable domain (rest looked up from reference TRBV18 and TRBJ2-2): NAGVMQNPRHLVRRRGQEARLRCSPMKGHSHVYWYRQLPEEGLKFMVYLQKENIIDESGMPKERFSAEFPKEGPSILRIQQVVRGDSAAYFCASSPQVKRPNTGELFFGEGSRLTVL.

This sequence joins TRBV2 and TRBJ1-5; D call uncertain. The CDR3 is 14 residues long. V dropped 7 bases and J dropped 4 bases, with 14 bases sitting between them. Germline V lookup: CDR1 SNHLY, CDR2 FYNNEI. The CDR3 nucleotides are TGTGCCAGCAAAATAAGTCGGAATAATCAGCCCCAGCATTTT. Translated, it gives CASKISRNNQPQHF.

The V and J genes are TRBV27 and TRBJ2-1, with 8 bases lining up with TRBD2. The CDR3 runs to 11 residues. CDR1 MNHEY and CDR2 SMNVEV come from the germline V gene (reference sequence). The CDR3 nucleotides read TGTGCTAGCGGGACTTACAATGAGCAGTTCTTC. Translation gives CASGTYNEQFF.

The chain combines TRBV2 with TRBJ2-1, with TRBD1 identical over 12 bases. V was clipped by 8 bases and J by 7 bases; unmatched bases: 6. Germline lookup yields CDR1 SNHLY and CDR2 FYNNEI. This CDR3 has 14 residues. The CDR3 loop is CASAGTGGKNEQFF. In DNA form, the CDR3 reads TGTGCCAGCGCCGGGACAGGGGGCAAGAATGAGCAGTTCTTC. Supplemented by reference TRBV2 and TRBJ2-1, the full variable domain reads EPEVTQTPSHQVTQMGQEVILRCVPISNHLYFYWYRQILGQKVEFLVSFYNNEISEKSEIFDDQFSVERPDGSNFTLKIRSTKLEDSAMYFCASAGTGGKNEQFFGPGTRLTVL.

This clone was counted a single time. The chain links TRBV6-5 to TRBJ2-5; D remains unclear. Trimming cost V 6 bases and J 4 bases, with 18 bases left between them. The CDR3 sequence is 15 residues long. Germline values: CDR1 MNHEY, CDR2 SVGAGI. Here the CDR3 reads CASRGTSRVAETQYF. CDR3 DNA sequence: TGTGCCAGCAGAGGAACCTCTCGAGTCGCAGAGACCCAGTACTTC.

The V call is TRBV4-3, the J call TRBJ1-5; weak D call: TRBD1 (5 bases). This CDR3 region has 13 residues. Germline V CDR1 and CDR2: LGHNA, YSLEER. V lost 1 base to trimming and J lost 4 bases, with 5 bases between them. The CDR3: CASSQGQNQPQHF. CDR3 sequence (DNA): TGCGCCAGCAGCCAAGGACAGAATCAGCCCCAGCATTTT.

The gene calls are TRBV2 and TRBJ2-1; D not resolved. The length of the CDR3 is 14 residues. Germline-derived CDR1 and CDR2 are SNHLY and FYNNEI. V was pared by 7 bases and J by 7 bases, with 17 bases between. Here the CDR3 reads CASNLFQLGNEQFF. The CDR3 DNA is TGTGCCAGCAACCTCTTCCAGCTAGGTAATGAGCAGTTCTTC.

The CDR3 here is CASSLQRGVTYEQYF. The DNA for the CDR3 is TGTGCCAGCAGCCTCCAGAGGGGGGTGACCTACGAGCAGTACTTC. The chain has TRBV7-8 and TRBJ2-7; D possibly matches TRBD1 or TRBD2 (6 bases each). Germline CDR1 reads SGHVS; CDR2 reads FQNEAQ. CDR3 length: 15 amino acids. Trimming pared 5 bases from V and 2 bases from J, leaving 16 bases between.

The chain's CDR3 is CASSPPGIQGNIQYF. CDR3 coding DNA: TGTGCCAGCAGCCCCCCCGGGATTCAGGGAAACATTCAGTACTTC. The chain is built from TRBV28 and TRBJ2-4; perhaps D is TRBD1 or TRBD2 (5 bases each). V lost 6 bases, J lost 6 bases, and 18 bases lay in between. Germline lookup yields CDR1 MDHEN and CDR2 SYDVKM. The CDR3 contains 15 residues.

The chain uses TRBV5-1 and TRBJ2-7, with a possible D match to TRBD1 (6 bases). Germline values: CDR1 SGHRS, CDR2 YFSETQ. This CDR3 comprises 14 residues. The V and J ends lost 4 bases and 9 bases respectively, with 20 bases between them. The CDR3: CASSLGTNTRRQYF. The CDR3 DNA follows: TGCGCCAGCAGCCTTGGGACAAATACTAGACGGCAGTACTTC.

This clone has only one observation. The chain employs TRBV11-3 and TRBJ2-5; 8 bases match TRBD2. The ends lost 3 bases at V and 5 bases at J; junction bases unmatched: 8. CDR3 size: 15 residues. The germline V gene encodes CDR1 SGHNT and CDR2 YENEEA. The CDR3 DNA is TGTGCCAGCAGCTTGGCTAGCGGGCTTCTTGAGACCCAGTACTTC. It is translated as CASSLASGLLETQYF.

Of note for this clone: The sample has other DNA sequences that encode this CDR3 too. V gene TRBV9 combines with J gene TRBJ2-2, with no clear D. The length of the CDR3 is 12 residues. The germline CDR1 and CDR2 sequences are SGDLS and YYNGEE. The V end lost 4 bases, the J end lost 4 bases, and 5 bases lay between the germline ends. Here the CDR3 DNA reads TGTGCCAGCAGCTTCCGCACCGGGGAGCTGTTTTTT. It specifies CASSFRTGELFF.

The genes are TRBV9 and TRBJ1-4; a possible D gene is TRBD1 (5 bases). V lost 5 bases to trimming and J lost 4 bases, with 6 bases between them. Germline CDR1 reads SGDLS; CDR2 reads YYNGEE. There are 12 residues in the CDR3. The CDR3 nucleotides are TGTGCCAGCAGTCAGGGTAATGAAAAACTGTTTTTT. Translated: CASSQGNEKLFF.